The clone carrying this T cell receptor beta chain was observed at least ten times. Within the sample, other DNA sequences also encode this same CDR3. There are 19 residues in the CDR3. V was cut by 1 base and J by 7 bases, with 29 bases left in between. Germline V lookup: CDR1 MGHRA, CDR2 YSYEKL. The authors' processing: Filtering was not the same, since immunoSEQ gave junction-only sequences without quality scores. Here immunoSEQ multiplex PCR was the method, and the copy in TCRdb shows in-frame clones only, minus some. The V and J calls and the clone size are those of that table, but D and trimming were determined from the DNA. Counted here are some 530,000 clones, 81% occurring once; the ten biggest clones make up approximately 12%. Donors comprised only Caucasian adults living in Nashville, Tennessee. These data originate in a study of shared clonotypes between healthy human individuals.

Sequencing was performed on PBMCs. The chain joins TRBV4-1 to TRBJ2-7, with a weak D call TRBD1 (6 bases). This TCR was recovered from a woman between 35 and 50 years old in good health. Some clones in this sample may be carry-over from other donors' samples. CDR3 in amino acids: CASSQVRPVSGQRFWEQYF. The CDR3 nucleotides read TGCGCCAGCAGCCAAGTACGACCCGTCAGCGGACAGAGGTTTTGGGAGCAGTACTTC.